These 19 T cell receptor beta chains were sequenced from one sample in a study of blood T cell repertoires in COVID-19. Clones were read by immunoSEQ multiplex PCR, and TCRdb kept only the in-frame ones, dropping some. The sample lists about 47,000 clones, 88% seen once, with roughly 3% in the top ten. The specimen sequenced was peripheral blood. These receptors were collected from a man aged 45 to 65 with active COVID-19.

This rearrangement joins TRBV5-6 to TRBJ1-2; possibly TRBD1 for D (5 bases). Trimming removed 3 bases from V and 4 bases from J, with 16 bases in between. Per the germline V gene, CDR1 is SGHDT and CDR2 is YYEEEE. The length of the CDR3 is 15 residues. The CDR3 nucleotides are TGTGCCAGCAGCTCCGTCGGGCAGGGAGGCTATGGCTACACCTTC. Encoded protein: CASSSVGQGGYGYTF. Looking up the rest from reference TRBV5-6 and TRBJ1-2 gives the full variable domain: DAGVTQSPTHLIKTRGQQVTLRCSPKSGHDTVSWYQQALGQGPQFIFQYYEEEERQRGNFPDRFSGHQFPNYSSELNVNALLLGDSALYLCASSSVGQGGYGYTFGSGTRLTVV.

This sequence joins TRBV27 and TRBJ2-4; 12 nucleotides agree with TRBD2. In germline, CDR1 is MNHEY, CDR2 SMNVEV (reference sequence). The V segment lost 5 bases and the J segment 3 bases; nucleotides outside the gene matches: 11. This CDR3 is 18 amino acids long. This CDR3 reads CASSLWGLAGGGKNIQYF. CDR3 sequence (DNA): TGTGCCAGCAGTCTATGGGGGCTAGCGGGAGGGGGCAAAAACATTCAGTACTTC.

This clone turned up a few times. The CDR3 sequence: CASENRLAGGNTQYF. The CDR3 nucleotides read TGCGCCAGTGAAAATAGACTAGCGGGAGGGAATACGCAGTATTTT. This rearrangement joins TRBV10-2 to TRBJ2-3; TRBD2 aligns across 14 bases. Per germline, CDR1 WSHSY and CDR2 SAAADI. The V gene end was trimmed by 9 bases and the J gene end by 7 bases; junction bases not matched to a gene: 9. The CDR3 loop spans 15 amino acids.

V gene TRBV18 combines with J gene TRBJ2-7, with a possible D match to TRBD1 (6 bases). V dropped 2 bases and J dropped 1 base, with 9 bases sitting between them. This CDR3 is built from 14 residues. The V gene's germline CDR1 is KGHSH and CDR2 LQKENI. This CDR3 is CASSPWQGSYEQYV. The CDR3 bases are TGTGCCAGCTCACCATGGCAGGGGTCCTACGAGCAGTACGTC.

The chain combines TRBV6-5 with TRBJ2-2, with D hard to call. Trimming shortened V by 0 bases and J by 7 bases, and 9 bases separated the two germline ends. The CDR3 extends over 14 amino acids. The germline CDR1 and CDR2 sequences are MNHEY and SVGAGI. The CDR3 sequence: CASSYSAAGGELFF. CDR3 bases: TGTGCCAGCAGTTACTCGGCGGCTGGCGGGGAGCTGTTTTTT.

The CDR3 region is CASSLEGGLREQFF. In DNA, the CDR3 is TGCGCCAGCAGCTTGGAGGGCGGACTACGGGAGCAGTTCTTC. V is TRBV5-1 and J is TRBJ2-1, with a weak D call TRBD2 (6 bases). Per germline, CDR1 SGHRS and CDR2 YFSETQ. Trimming stripped 0 bases from V and 10 bases from J, with 14 bases between. The CDR3 covers 14 residues. Variable domain in full (rest from reference TRBV5-1 and TRBJ2-1): KAGVTQTPRYLIKTRGQQVTLSCSPISGHRSVSWYQQTPGQGLQFLFEYFSETQRNKGNFPGRFSGRQFSNSRSEMNVSTLELGDSALYLCASSLEGGLREQFFGPGTRLTVL.

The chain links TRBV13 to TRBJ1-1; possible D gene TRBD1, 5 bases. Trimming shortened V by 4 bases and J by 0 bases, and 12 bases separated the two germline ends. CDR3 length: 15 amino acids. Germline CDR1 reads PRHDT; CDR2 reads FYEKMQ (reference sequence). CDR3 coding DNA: TGTGCCAGCAGCTCGGGGGACCGCATGAACACTGAAGCTTTCTTT. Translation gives CASSSGDRMNTEAFF.

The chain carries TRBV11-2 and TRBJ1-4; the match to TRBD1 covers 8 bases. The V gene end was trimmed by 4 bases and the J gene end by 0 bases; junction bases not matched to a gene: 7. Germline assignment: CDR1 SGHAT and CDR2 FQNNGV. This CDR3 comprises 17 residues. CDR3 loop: CASSWAGQAATNEKLFF. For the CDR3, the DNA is TGTGCCAGCAGCTGGGCGGGACAGGCGGCAACTAATGAAAAACTGTTTTTT.

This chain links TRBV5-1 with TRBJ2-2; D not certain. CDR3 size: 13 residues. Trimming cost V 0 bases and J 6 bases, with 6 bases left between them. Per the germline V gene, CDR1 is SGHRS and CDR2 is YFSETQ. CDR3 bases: TGCGCCAGCAGCTTGGCCCGGGCCGGGGAGCTGTTTTTT. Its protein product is CASSLARAGELFF.

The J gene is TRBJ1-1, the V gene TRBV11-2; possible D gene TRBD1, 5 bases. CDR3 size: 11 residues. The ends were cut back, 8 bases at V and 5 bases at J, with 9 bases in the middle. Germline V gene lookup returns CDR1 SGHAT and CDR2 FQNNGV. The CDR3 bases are TGTGCCAGCGGGAGGGGTACTGAAGCTTTCTTT. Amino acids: CASGRGTEAFF.

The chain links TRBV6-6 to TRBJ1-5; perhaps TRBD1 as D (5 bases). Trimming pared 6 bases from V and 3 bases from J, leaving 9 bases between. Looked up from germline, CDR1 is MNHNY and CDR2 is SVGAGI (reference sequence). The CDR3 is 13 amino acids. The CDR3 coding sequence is TGTGCCAGCAGCCAGGACACCAATCAGCCCCAGCATTTT. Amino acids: CASSQDTNQPQHF.

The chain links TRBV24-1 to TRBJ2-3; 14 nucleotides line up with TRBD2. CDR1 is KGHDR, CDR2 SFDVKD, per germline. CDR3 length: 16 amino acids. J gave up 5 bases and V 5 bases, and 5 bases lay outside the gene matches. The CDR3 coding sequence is TGTGCCACCAGTGGGGGACTAGCGGGGGCTGGAGATACGCAGTATTTT. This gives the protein CATSGGLAGAGDTQYF.

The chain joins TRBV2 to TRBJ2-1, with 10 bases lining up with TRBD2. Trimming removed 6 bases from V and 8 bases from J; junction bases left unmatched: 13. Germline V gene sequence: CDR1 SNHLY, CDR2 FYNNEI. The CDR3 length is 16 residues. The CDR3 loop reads CASSALGSGGAHEQFF. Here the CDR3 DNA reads TGTGCCAGCAGCGCCTTAGGGAGCGGGGGGGCCCATGAGCAGTTCTTC.

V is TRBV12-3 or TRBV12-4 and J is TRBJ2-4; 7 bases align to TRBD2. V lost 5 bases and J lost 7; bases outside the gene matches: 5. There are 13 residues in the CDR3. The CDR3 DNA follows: TGTGCCAGCAGTGCCCGGGGGGACAACATTCAGTACTTC. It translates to CASSARGDNIQYF.

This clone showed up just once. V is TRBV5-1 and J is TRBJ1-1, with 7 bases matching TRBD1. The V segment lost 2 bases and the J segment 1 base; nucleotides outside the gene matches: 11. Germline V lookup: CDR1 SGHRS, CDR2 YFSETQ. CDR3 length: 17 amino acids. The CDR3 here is CASSFNRDSYANTEAFF. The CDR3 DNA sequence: TGCGCCAGCAGCTTCAACCGGGACAGTTATGCGAACACTGAAGCTTTCTTT.

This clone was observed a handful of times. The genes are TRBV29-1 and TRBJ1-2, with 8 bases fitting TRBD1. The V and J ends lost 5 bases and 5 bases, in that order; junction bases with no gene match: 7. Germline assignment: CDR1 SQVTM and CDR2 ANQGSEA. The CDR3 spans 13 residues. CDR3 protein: CSVPGQGLYGYTF. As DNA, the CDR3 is TGCAGCGTTCCCGGACAGGGATTATATGGCTACACCTTC.

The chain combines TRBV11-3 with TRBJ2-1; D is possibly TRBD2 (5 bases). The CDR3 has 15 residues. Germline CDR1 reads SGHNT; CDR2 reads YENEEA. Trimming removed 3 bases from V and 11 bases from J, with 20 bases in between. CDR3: CASSFAERSYCQQFF. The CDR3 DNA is TGTGCCAGCAGCTTCGCAGAGCGGTCCTACTGTCAGCAGTTCTTC.

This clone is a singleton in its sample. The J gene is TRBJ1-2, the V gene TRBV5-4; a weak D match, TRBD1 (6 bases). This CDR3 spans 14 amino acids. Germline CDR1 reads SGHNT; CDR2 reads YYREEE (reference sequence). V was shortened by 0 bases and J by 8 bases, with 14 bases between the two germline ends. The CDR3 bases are TGTGCCAGCAGCTTGGAACAGGGTTGGGCGGGCTACACCTTC. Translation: CASSLEQGWAGYTF.

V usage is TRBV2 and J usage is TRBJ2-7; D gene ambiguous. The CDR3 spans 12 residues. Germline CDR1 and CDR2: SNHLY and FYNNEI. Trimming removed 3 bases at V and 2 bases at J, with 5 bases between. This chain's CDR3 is CASSEAAYEQYV. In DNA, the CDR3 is TGTGCCAGCAGTGAGGCCGCCTACGAGCAGTACGTC.